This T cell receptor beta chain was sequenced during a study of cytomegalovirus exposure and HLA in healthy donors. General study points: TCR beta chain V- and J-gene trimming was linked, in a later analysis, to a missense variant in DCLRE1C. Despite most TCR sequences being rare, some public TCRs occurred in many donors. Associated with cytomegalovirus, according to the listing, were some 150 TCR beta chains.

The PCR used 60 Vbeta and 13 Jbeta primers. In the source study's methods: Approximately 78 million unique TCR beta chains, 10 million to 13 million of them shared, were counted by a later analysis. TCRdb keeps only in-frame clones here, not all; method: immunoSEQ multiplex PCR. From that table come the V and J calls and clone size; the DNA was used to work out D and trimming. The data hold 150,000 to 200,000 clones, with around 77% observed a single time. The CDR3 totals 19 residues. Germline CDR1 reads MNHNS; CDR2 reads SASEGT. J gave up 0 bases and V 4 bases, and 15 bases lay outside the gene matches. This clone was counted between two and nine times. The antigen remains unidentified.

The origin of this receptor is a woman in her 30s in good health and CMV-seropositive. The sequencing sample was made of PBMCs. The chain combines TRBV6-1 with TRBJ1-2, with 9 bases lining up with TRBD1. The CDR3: CASSAPVGTGIGANYGYTF. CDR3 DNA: TGTGCCAGCAGTGCCCCTGTCGGGACAGGGATTGGAGCTAACTATGGCTACACCTTC.